This T cell receptor beta chain was observed in a study of Graves' ophthalmopathy and Graves' hyperthyroidism. Other autoimmune diseases, uncontrolled infections, pregnancy and lactation each led to patient exclusion. The starting material, roughly 9.4 ml of fresh peripheral blood, provided the PBMCs. Transcripts of RNA were the source for amplifying TCR beta CDR3 regions. First-round RT-PCR employed HTBI primers, with a second-round multiplex PCR after it. One entry per CDR3 protein results from TCRdb running MiXCR on the multiplex PCR reads. Counted here are about 170,000 distinct CDR3 sequences, less than 45% occurring once; the ten biggest clones make up under 7%. This clonotype was counted ten times or more. The sequencing input was peripheral blood. The source is a woman in her 40s with Graves' ophthalmopathy.

The CDR3 reads CASTEYPSYGYTF. For the CDR3, the DNA is TGTGCCAGCACAGAATACCCATCCTATGGCTACACCTTC. The chain has TRBV28 and TRBJ1-2; D uncertain. There are 13 residues in the CDR3. Trimming left V 7 bases short and J 4 bases short, with 13 bases between. Germline assignment: CDR1 MDHEN and CDR2 SYDVKM.